This T cell receptor (beta chain) was sequenced during a study of T cell responses to AZD1222 COVID-19 vaccine. Study observations and caveats: Within unmutated variant regions lay the reported targets of nearly half of spike-specific TCRs. Repertoire sampling was restricted to post-peak T cell response timepoints.

Method: immunoSEQ multiplex PCR; TCRdb's copy keeps in-frame clones and lacks some. This table holds roughly 100,000 clones, 88% found once. A word on this clone: The target antigen is unknown.

The source of this sequence is an adult in good health. The input for sequencing was peripheral blood, taken on day 0 of AZD1222 vaccination.

CDR3 residues: CASSLGRITEAFF. CDR3 DNA: TGTGCCAGCAGCCTCGGACGGATAACTGAAGCTTTCTTT. V usage is TRBV3-1 (or the pseudogene TRBV3-2) and J usage is TRBJ1-1; no firm D call. Germline V gene sequence: CDR1 LGHDT, CDR2 YNNKEL (reference sequence). V was shortened by 4 bases and J by 5 bases, with 11 bases between the two germline ends. There are 13 residues in the CDR3.